Here is one T cell receptor (beta chain) with its context. Its antigen is currently unknown. This entry comes from a study of glioma-infiltrating T cells after dendritic cell vaccination. Overall study: Patients received autologous tumor lysate-pulsed dendritic cell vaccination between about 2002 and 2013.

Trimming cost V 4 bases and J 4 bases, with 13 bases left between them. The CDR3 spans 14 residues. The V gene's germline CDR1 is SNHLY and CDR2 FYNNEI. Whole-study findings and limits: Higher TCR clonality did not directly relate to longer survival.

Primers: 60 V beta forward and 13 J beta reverse. Profiled with immunoSEQ multiplex PCR; TCRdb holds only in-frame clones, not every one. The sample lists about 90,000 clones, about four fifths occurring once. Regarding time point: after dendritic cell vaccination, including at tumor progression/relapse. Sequencing used blood, obtained after dendritic cell vaccination. This clonotype was obtained from a human donor with glioblastoma. This chain uses TRBV2 with TRBJ1-1; D is ambiguous. CDR3 amino acids: CASSGTGEGTEAFF. The CDR3 DNA sequence: TGTGCCAGCAGTGGGACCGGGGAGGGCACTGAAGCTTTCTTT.